These T cell receptor beta chains were read from a single sample in a study of somatic mutations in cytotoxic T cells in rheumatoid arthritis. Here immunoSEQ multiplex PCR was the method, and the copy in TCRdb shows in-frame clones only, minus some. Among around 16,000 clones listed, 75% to 85% were seen once. The sample was CD8+ T cells sorted from blood. The receptors derive from an adult with rheumatoid arthritis. Both conserved end residues are part of each CDR3. The D gene is left open where the match is weak. Where a row states a size, it is once, few, many or the class of an expanded clone; other rows omit it.

v_gene	d_gene	j_gene	abundance	CDR3nt	CDR3aa
TRBV9	.	TRBJ2-7	.	TGTGCCAGCAGCGCGGGACATTTCTACGAGCAGTACTTC	CASSAGHFYEQYF
TRBV6-5	TRBD1	TRBJ1-5	.	TGTGCCAGCAGTCCTCTACAGGGGACGGACCAGCCCCAGCATTTT	CASSPLQGTDQPQHF
TRBV5-8	TRBD1	TRBJ2-7	.	TGTGCCAGCAGCTTCAGGACAGGCTACGAGCAGTACTTC	CASSFRTGYEQYF
TRBV9	.	TRBJ1-1	few	TGTGCCAGCAGCGTAGGGTCGGGGATGACTGAAGCTTTCTTT	CASSVGSGMTEAFF
TRBV6-5	.	TRBJ2-2	.	TGTGCCAGCAGTTACTCCGGGGCCTACACCGGGGAGCTGTTTTTT	CASSYSGAYTGELFF
TRBV9	.	TRBJ2-1	.	TGTGCCAGCAGCGTTGACGGACAGTCCGATGAGCAGTTCTTC	CASSVDGQSDEQFF
TRBV27	.	TRBJ1-4	few	TGTGCCAGCAGGAAGTTCGGGGGTGAGGGGGTGAGAGAAAAACTGTTTTTT	CASRKFGGEGVREKLFF
TRBV20-1	TRBD1	TRBJ2-1	.	TGCAGTGCTCTGATCGGGACAGGAGAATTCTTC	CSALIGTGEFF
TRBV14	TRBD1	TRBJ1-2	.	TGTGCCAGCAGCCCACAGACAGGGATCGGGTACTATGGCTACACCTTC	CASSPQTGIGYYGYTF
TRBV6-5	TRBD2	TRBJ2-1	.	TGTGCCAGCAGAAACGGACTAGCGGGACACTTAGAGCAGTTCTTC	CASRNGLAGHLEQFF
TRBV5-4	.	TRBJ1-2	medium-sized	TGTGCCAGCAGCTTGGAGGACAGATATGGCTACACCTTC	CASSLEDRYGYTF
TRBV9	.	TRBJ2-7	.	TGTGCCAGCAGCGTAGAGGACGGAGGGTGGGAGCAGTACTTC	CASSVEDGGWEQYF
TRBV14	.	TRBJ1-1	.	TGTGCCAGCAGCCAATGGGGGTTGTTGGACACTGAAGCTTTCTTT	CASSQWGLLDTEAFF
TRBV6-5	TRBD2	TRBJ2-1	.	TGTGCCAGCAGTCTCAGCGGGAGCGGGCAGTTCTTC	CASSLSGSGQFF
TRBV19	.	TRBJ2-7	few	TGTGCCAGTAGTCAGGAAGGGGGTGACGGGAGTTCCTACGAGCAGTACTTC	CASSQEGGDGSSYEQYF
TRBV7-9	TRBD1	TRBJ1-2	.	TGTGCCAGCAGCCTACAGGGGGACTATGGCTACACCTTC	CASSLQGDYGYTF
TRBV19	.	TRBJ2-7	.	TGTGCCAGTAGTATATCGCCCGACAGGACCTACGAGCAGTACTTC	CASSISPDRTYEQYF
TRBV28	.	TRBJ2-7	.	TGTGCCAGCAGTTTTCTCGTGAGCTCCTACGAGCAGTACTTC	CASSFLVSSYEQYF
TRBV9	.	TRBJ2-3	.	TGTGCCAGCAGCGTCGGGGGAACAGATACGCAGTATTTT	CASSVGGTDTQYF
TRBV21-1	.	TRBJ2-7	few	TGTGCCAGCAGCAAAGTTGGCAGGGGGTACTACGAGCAGTACTTC	CASSKVGRGYYEQYF
TRBV30	TRBD2	TRBJ2-3	.	TGTGCCTGGAGTGGGGGAGGCGGGAGGGCTAGCACAGATACGCAGTATTTT	CAWSGGGGRASTDTQYF
TRBV11-2	.	TRBJ2-7	.	TGTGCCAGCATCCAAGGCGTTGGGGAATTCGCCTACGAGCAGTACTTC	CASIQGVGEFAYEQYF
TRBV7-9	.	TRBJ2-3	once	TGTGCCAGCAGCGCCAGGACAGACACAGATACGCAGTATTTT	CASSARTDTDTQYF
TRBV7-9	.	TRBJ2-1	.	TGTGCCAGCAGCTTAGCGTTGTCTCCTACCTACAATGAGCAGTTCTTC	CASSLALSPTYNEQFF
TRBV28	.	TRBJ2-1	.	TGTGCCAGCAGTTTCCCCTCCGGGGGCGGGATCTCCTACAATGAGCAGTTCTTC	CASSFPSGGGISYNEQFF
TRBV5-8	.	TRBJ1-4	once	TGTGCCAGCAGGGCTGGGGAGACTAATGAAAAACTGTTTTTT	CASRAGETNEKLFF
TRBV9	.	TRBJ2-3	.	TGTGCCAGCAGCACCATCCCCGGGAGCGGCACAGATACGCAGTATTTT	CASSTIPGSGTDTQYF
TRBV10-3	TRBD2	TRBJ2-1	.	TGTGCCATCAGTGTGGAAGCGGGAGGGCGGAATGAGCAGTTCTTC	CAISVEAGGRNEQFF
TRBV9	.	TRBJ1-1	.	TGTGCCAGCAGCGGAGGCGGGGAGGGCACTGAAGCTTTCTTT	CASSGGGEGTEAFF
TRBV10-3	.	TRBJ1-1	.	TGTGCCATCACAGATAATCCGAACACTGAAGCTTTCTTT	CAITDNPNTEAFF
TRBV27	TRBD2	TRBJ2-7	.	TGTGCCAGCAGTTTATCGGGACTAGGCTCCTACGAGCAGTACTTC	CASSLSGLGSYEQYF
TRBV7-9	.	TRBJ2-5	.	TGTGCCAGCAGCTCCCTAGCAGGACAAGAGACCCAGTACTTC	CASSSLAGQETQYF
TRBV12-5	.	TRBJ2-7	.	TGTGCTAGTGGTCCAACAGGGTTCTACGAGCAGTACTTC	CASGPTGFYEQYF
TRBV28	TRBD2	TRBJ2-1	once	TGTGCCAGCAGTCCCCGGGGAGCGGGAGGCGGGGGCAATGAGCAGTTCTTC	CASSPRGAGGGGNEQFF
TRBV27	TRBD1	TRBJ1-1	.	TGTGCCAGCAGCCCCACAGGGGTATACACTGAAGCTTTCTTT	CASSPTGVYTEAFF